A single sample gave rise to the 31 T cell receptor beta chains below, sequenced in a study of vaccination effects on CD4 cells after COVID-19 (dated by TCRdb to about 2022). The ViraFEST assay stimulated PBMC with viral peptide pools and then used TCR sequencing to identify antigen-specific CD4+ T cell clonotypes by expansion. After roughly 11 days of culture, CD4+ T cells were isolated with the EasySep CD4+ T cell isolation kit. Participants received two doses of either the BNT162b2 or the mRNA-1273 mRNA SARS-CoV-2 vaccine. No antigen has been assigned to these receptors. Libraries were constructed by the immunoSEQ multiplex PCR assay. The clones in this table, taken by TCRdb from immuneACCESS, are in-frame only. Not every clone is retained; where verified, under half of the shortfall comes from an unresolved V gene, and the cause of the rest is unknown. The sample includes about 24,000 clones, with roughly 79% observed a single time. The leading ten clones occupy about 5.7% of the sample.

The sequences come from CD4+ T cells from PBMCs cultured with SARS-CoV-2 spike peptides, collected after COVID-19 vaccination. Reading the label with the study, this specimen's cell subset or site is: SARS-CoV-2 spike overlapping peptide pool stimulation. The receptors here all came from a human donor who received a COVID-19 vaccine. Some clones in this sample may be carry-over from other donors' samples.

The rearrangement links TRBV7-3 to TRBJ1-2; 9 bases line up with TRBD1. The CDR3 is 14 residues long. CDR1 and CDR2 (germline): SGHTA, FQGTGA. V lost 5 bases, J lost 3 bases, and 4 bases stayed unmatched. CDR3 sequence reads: CASSQGQGDYGYTF. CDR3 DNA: TGTGCCAGCAGCCAGGGACAGGGTGACTATGGCTACACCTTC. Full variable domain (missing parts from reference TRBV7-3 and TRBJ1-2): GAGVSQTPSNKVTEKGKYVELRCDPISGHTALYWYRQSLGQGPEFLIYFQGTGAADDSGLPNDRFFAVRPEGSVSTLKIQRTERGDSAVYLCASSQGQGDYGYTFGSGTRLTVV.

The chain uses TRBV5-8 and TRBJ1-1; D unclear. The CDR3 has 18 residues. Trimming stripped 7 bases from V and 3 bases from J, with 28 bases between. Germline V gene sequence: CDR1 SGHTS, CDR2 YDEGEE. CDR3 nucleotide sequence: TGTGCCAGCCCTGTTCTTGGCCGTCACGGAAACAAGCACACTGAAGCTTTCTTT. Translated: CASPVLGRHGNKHTEAFF.

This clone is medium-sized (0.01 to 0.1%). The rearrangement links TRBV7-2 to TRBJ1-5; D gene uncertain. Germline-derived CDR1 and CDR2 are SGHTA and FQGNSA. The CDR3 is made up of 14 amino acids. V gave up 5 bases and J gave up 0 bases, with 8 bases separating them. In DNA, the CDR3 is TGTGCCAGCAGCCTAACACTTAGCAATCAGCCCCAGCATTTT. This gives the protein CASSLTLSNQPQHF.

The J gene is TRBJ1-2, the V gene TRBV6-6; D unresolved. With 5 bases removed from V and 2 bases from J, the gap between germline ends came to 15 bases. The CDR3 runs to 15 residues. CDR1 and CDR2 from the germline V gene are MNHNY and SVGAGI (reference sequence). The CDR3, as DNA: TGTGCCAGCAGTCCGACCACCCGAACGAACTATGGCTACACCTTC. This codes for CASSPTTRTNYGYTF.

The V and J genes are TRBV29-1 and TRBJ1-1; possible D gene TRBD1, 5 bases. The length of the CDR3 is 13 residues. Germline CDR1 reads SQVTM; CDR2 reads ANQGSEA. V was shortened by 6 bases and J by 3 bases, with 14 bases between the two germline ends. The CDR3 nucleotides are TGCAGCGTCGCAGTGGGGGAGGACACTGAAGCTTTCTTT. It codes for CSVAVGEDTEAFF.

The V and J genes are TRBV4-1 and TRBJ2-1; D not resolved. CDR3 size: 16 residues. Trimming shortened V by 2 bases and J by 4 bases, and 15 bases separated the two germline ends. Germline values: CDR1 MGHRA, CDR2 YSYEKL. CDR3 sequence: CASSQRLGQIYNEQFF. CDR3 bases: TGCGCCAGCAGCCAACGACTCGGGCAGATATACAATGAGCAGTTCTTC.

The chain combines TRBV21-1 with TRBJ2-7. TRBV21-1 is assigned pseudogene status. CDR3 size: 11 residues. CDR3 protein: CASSSQREQYV. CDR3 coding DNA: TGTGCCAGCAGCTCACAAAGGGAGCAGTACGTC.

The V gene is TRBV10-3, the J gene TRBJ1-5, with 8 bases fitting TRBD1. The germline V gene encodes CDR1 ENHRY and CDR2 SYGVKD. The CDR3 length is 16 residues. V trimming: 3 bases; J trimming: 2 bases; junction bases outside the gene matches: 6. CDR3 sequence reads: CAISDSDRVGNQPQHF. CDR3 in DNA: TGTGCCATCAGTGATTCGGACAGGGTCGGCAATCAGCCCCAGCATTTT.

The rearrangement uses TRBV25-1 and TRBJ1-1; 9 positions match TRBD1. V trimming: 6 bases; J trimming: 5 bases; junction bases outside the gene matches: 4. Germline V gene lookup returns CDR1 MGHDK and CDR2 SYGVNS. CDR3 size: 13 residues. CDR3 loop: CASRQGAGTEAFF. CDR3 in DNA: TGTGCCAGCAGACAGGGGGCGGGTACTGAAGCTTTCTTT.

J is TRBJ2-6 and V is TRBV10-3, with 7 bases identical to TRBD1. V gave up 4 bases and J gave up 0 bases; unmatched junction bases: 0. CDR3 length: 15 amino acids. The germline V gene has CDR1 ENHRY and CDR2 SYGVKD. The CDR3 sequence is CAISAGGSGANVLTF. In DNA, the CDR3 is TGTGCCATCAGTGCAGGGGGCTCTGGGGCCAACGTCCTGACTTTC.

This CDR3 reads CASSFSLDGLSYEQYV. CDR3 DNA sequence: TGTGCCAGCAGTTTTTCTTTAGACGGTTTGTCCTACGAGCAGTACGTC. V and J are TRBV28 and TRBJ2-7; D not certain. Per germline, CDR1 MDHEN and CDR2 SYDVKM. Between the trimmed V and J ends, which lost 3 bases and 1 base, there was a span of 16 bases. The CDR3 loop spans 16 amino acids.

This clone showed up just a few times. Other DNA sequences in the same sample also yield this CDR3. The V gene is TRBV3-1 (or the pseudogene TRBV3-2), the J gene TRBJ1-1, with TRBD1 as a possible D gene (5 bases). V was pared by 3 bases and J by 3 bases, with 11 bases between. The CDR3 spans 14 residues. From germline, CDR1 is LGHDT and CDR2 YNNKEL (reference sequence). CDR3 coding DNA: TGTGCCAGCAGCCAGTCCGGGGGAGACACTGAAGCTTTCTTT. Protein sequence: CASSQSGGDTEAFF.

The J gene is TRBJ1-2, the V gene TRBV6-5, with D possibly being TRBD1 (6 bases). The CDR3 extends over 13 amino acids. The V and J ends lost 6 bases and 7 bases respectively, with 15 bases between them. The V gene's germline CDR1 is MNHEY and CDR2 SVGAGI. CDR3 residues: CASRANRDGGYTF. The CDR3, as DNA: TGTGCCAGCAGGGCAAACAGGGATGGTGGCTACACCTTC.

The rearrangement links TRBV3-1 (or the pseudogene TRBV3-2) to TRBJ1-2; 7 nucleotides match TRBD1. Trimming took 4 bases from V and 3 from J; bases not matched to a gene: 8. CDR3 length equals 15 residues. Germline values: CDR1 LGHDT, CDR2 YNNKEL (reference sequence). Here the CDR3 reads CASSLTGSRDYGYTF. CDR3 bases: TGTGCCAGCAGCCTGACAGGGAGTCGAGACTATGGCTACACCTTC.

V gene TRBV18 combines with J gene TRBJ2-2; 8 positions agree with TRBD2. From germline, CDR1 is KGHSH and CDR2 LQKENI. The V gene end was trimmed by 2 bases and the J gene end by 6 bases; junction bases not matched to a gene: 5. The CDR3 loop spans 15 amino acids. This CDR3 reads CASSPSDSGAGELFF. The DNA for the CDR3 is TGTGCCAGCTCACCATCGGATAGCGGGGCCGGGGAGCTGTTTTTT.

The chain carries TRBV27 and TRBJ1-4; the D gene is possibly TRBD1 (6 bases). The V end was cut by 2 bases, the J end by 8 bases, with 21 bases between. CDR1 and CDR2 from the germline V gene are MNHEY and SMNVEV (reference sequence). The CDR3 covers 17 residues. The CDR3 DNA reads TGTGCCAGCAGTTTACGGGGGGCGCCGGAAATTAACGAAAAACTGTTTTTT. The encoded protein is CASSLRGAPEINEKLFF.

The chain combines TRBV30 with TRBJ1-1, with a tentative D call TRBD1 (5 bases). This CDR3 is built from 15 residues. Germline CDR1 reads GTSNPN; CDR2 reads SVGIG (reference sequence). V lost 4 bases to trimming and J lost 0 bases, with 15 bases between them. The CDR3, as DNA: TGTGCCTGGATAACAGGCGACCTTATGAACACTGAAGCTTTCTTT. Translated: CAWITGDLMNTEAFF.

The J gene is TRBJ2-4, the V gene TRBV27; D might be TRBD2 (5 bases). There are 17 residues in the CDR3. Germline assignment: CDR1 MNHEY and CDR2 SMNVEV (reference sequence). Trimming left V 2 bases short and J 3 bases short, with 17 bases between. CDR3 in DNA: TGTGCCAGCAGTTTAAGGAGGCCACCTGAGGGCAAAAACATTCAGTACTTC. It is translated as CASSLRRPPEGKNIQYF.

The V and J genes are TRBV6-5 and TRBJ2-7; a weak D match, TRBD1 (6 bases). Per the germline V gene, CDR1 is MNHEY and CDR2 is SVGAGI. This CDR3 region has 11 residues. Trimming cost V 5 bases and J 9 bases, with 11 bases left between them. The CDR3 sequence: CASSPGQWQYV. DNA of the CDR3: TGTGCCAGCAGTCCCGGACAGTGGCAGTACGTC.

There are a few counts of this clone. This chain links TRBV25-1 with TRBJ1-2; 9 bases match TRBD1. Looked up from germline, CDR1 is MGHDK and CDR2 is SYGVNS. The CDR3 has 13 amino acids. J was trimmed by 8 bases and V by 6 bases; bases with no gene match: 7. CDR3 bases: TGTGCCAGCAGCATACAGGGGGCGGAAGGCTACACCTTC. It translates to CASSIQGAEGYTF.

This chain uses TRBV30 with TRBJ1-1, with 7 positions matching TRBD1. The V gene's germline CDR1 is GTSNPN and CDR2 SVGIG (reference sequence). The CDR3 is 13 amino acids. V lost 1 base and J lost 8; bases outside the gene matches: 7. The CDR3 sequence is CAWSEQGIREAFF. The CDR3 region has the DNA TGTGCCTGGAGTGAACAGGGGATTCGGGAAGCTTTCTTT.

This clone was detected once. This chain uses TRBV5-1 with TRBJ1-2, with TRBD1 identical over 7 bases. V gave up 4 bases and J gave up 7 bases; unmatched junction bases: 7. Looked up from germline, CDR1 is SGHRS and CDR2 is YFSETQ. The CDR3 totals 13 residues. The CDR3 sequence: CASSLQGSGGYTF. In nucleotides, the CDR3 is TGCGCCAGCAGCCTACAGGGGTCAGGTGGCTACACCTTC. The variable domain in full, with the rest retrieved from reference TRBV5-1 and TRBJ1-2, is KAGVTQTPRYLIKTRGQQVTLSCSPISGHRSVSWYQQTPGQGLQFLFEYFSETQRNKGNFPGRFSGRQFSNSRSEMNVSTLELGDSALYLCASSLQGSGGYTFGSGTRLTVV.

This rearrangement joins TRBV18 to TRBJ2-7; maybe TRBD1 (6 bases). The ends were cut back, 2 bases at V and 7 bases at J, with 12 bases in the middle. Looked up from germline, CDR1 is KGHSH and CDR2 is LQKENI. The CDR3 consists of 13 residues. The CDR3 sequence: CASSPGTGREQYV. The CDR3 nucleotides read TGTGCCAGCTCACCAGGCACAGGGCGGGAGCAGTACGTC.

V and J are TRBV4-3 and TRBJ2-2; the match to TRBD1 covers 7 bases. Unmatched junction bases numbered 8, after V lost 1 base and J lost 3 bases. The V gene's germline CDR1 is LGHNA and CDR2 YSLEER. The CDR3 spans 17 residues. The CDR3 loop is CASSQVKTGRDTGELFF. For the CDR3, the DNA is TGCGCCAGCAGCCAAGTAAAGACAGGGAGAGACACCGGGGAGCTGTTTTTT.

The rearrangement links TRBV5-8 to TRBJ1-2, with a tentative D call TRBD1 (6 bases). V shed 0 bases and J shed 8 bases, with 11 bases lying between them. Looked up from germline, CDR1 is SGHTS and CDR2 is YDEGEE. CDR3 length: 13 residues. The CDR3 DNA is TGTGCCAGCAGCTTGGACAGGGTTTACGGCTACACCTTC. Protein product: CASSLDRVYGYTF. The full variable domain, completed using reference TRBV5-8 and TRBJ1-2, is EAGVTQSPTHLIKTRGQQATLRCSPISGHTSVYWYQQALGLGLQFLLWYDEGEERNRGNFPPRFSGRQFPNYSSELNVNALELEDSALYLCASSLDRVYGYTFGSGTRLTVV.

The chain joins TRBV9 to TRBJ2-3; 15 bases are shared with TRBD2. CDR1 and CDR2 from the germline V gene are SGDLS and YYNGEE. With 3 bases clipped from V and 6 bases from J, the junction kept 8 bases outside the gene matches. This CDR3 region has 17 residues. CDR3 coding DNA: TGTGCCAGCAGCGCGGGCGGGACTAGCGGGGGGCTGGATACGCAGTATTTT. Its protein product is CASSAGGTSGGLDTQYF.

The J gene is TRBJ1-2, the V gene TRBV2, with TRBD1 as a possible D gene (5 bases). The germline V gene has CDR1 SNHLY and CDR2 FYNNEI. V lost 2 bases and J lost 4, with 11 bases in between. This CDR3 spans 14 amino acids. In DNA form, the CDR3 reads TGTGCCAGCAGTGAACTTCAGGGTAGCTATGGCTACACCTTC. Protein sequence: CASSELQGSYGYTF.

CDR3 DNA: TGTGCCAGCTCACCACCGTGGACTAGCGGGGGATGGGGCACAGATACGCAGTATTTT. The encoded protein is CASSPPWTSGGWGTDTQYF. This rearrangement joins TRBV18 to TRBJ2-3; 13 positions agree with TRBD2. Per the germline V gene, CDR1 is KGHSH and CDR2 is LQKENI. The V gene end was trimmed by 0 bases and the J gene end by 1 base; junction bases not matched to a gene: 7. The CDR3 length is 19 residues.

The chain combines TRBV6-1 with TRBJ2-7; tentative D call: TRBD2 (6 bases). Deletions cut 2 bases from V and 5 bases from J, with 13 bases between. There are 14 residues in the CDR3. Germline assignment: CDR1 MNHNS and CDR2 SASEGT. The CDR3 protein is CASSEIGGKDEQYV. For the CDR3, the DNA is TGTGCCAGCAGTGAAATCGGGGGAAAGGACGAGCAGTACGTC.

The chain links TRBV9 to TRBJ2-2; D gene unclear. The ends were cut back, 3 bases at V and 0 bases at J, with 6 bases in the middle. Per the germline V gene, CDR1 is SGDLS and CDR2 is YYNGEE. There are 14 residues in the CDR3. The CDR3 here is CASSAQPNTGELFF. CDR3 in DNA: TGTGCCAGCAGCGCCCAACCGAACACCGGGGAGCTGTTTTTT. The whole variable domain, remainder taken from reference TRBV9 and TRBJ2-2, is DSGVTQTPKHLITATGQRVTLRCSPRSGDLSVYWYQQSLDQGLQFLIQYYNGEERAKGNILERFSAQQFPDLHSELNLSSLELGDSALYFCASSAQPNTGELFFGEGSRLTVL.

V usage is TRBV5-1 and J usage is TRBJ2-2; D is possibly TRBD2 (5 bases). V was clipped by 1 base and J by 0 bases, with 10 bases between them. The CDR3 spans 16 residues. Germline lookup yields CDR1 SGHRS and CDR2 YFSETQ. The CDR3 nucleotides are TGCGCCAGCAGCTTGTTTACGGGGACGAACACCGGGGAGCTGTTTTTT. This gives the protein CASSLFTGTNTGELFF.